The 11 T cell receptor beta chains presented below share a single source sample, sequenced in a study of T cells after yellow fever vaccination (dated by TCRdb to between 2018 and 2020). The meaning of the sample's treatment or condition label: live attenuated yellow fever vaccine strain. Library preparation used 5' RACE. Sequenced using an Illumina HiSeq 2500. TCRdb took the public reads, trimmed them with fastp at Q25, ran MiXCR for clone calling and kept in-frame beta chains. Each record represents a unique CDR3 protein, reported with the most common genes and DNA among its rows. The sample has approximately 580,000 distinct CDR3 sequences on record, 17% of them singletons. The top ten clonotypes cover 17% of the sample. The sequencing used PBMCs, collected more than 4 days after the first yellow fever vaccination. The receptor set was obtained from a man between 18 and 29 years old who received the YFV17D yellow fever vaccine.

This clonotype was detected only a few times. J is TRBJ1-1 and V is TRBV7-9; D is perhaps TRBD1 (6 bases). Germline CDR1 reads SEHNR; CDR2 reads FQNEAQ (reference sequence). CDR3 size: 10 residues. V lost 2 bases, J lost 13 bases, and 8 bases lay in between. The CDR3 is CASSLRDIFF. CDR3 coding DNA: TGTGCCAGCAGCTTAAGGGACATTTTCTTT.

V usage is TRBV4-3 and J usage is TRBJ1-4; 8 nucleotides align to TRBD1. CDR1 and CDR2 from the germline V gene are LGHNA and YSLEER. This CDR3 contains 18 residues. V lost 0 bases to trimming and J lost 3 bases; unmatched junction nucleotides: 9. CDR3 bases: TGCGCCAGCAGCCAAGATTCAGGGGGCAGGCAGCCTAATGAAAAACTGTTTTTT. Translating gives CASSQDSGGRQPNEKLFF.

This clonotype has just a few counts. The chain is built from TRBV11-2 and TRBJ1-5, with 8 bases matching TRBD1. From germline, CDR1 is SGHAT and CDR2 FQNNGV. The CDR3 totals 19 residues. V lost 2 bases to trimming and J lost 0 bases; unmatched junction nucleotides: 12. The chain's CDR3 is CASSLWVQGAPYSNQPQHF. Here the CDR3 DNA reads TGTGCCAGCAGCTTATGGGTCCAGGGGGCCCCTTATAGCAATCAGCCCCAGCATTTT. Based on the CDR3 plus reference TRBV11-2 and TRBJ1-5, the full variable domain is EAGVAQSPRYKIIEKRQSVAFWCNPISGHATLYWYQQILGQGPKLLIQFQNNGVVDDSQLPKDRFSAERLKGVDSTLKIQPAKLEDSAVYLCASSLWVQGAPYSNQPQHFGDGTRLSIL.

The rearrangement uses TRBV20-1 and TRBJ2-5, with 7 nucleotides matching TRBD1. Trimming removed 6 bases from V and 5 bases from J; junction bases left unmatched: 9. The CDR3 has 13 residues. The germline gives CDR1 DFQATT, CDR2 SNEGSKA (reference sequence). The CDR3 is CSATYRGAETQYF. The CDR3 bases are TGCAGTGCCACCTACAGGGGCGCGGAGACCCAGTACTTC.

This clonotype was seen ten or more times. The J gene is TRBJ2-1, the V gene TRBV6-2 or TRBV6-3; D ambiguous. Germline V CDR1 and CDR2: MNHEY, SVGEGT. The CDR3 is made up of 16 amino acids. V gave up 2 bases and J gave up 7 bases, with 18 bases separating them. DNA for the CDR3: TGTGCCAGCAGTTACCAAACCAGGATACCCCTGAATGAGCAGTTCTTC. The encoded protein is CASSYQTRIPLNEQFF.

The chain couples TRBV7-9 to TRBJ2-4; 7 bases agree with TRBD2. V gave up 3 bases and J gave up 9 bases; unmatched junction bases: 11. The CDR3 runs to 15 residues. Germline CDR1 SEHNR, CDR2 FQNEAQ (reference sequence). This chain's CDR3 is CASSFVGLEGVIQYF. CDR3 DNA sequence: TGTGCCAGCAGCTTCGTCGGACTAGAGGGAGTCATTCAGTACTTC.

The chain links TRBV7-8 to TRBJ2-3; D is ambiguous. Deletions cut 4 bases from V and 1 base from J, with 12 bases between. Per germline, CDR1 SGHVS and CDR2 FQNEAQ. The CDR3 is 15 residues long. The CDR3 DNA sequence: TGTGCCAGCAGCTGGAACCCTGGCCGCACAGATACGCAGTATTTT. Its protein product is CASSWNPGRTDTQYF.

The J gene is TRBJ2-3, the V gene TRBV29-1, with a weak D call TRBD2 (5 bases). This CDR3 has 11 residues. The V end lost 2 bases, the J end lost 12 bases, and 12 bases lay between the germline ends. CDR1 is SQVTM, CDR2 ANQGSEA, per germline. The DNA of the CDR3 is TGCAGCGTTGAAAGGTCGGAGGTACAGTATTTT. As protein: CSVERSEVQYF.

The genes are TRBV7-9 and TRBJ1-1; D is undetermined. V was pared by 5 bases and J by 1 base, with 8 bases between. Germline V gene sequence: CDR1 SEHNR, CDR2 FQNEAQ (reference sequence). The CDR3 sequence is 13 residues long. The CDR3 protein is CASSQMKNTEAFF. CDR3 DNA sequence: TGTGCCAGCAGCCAAATGAAGAACACTGAAGCTTTCTTT.

This sequence joins TRBV9 and TRBJ1-2; D gene unclear. Trimming shortened V by 0 bases and J by 0 bases, and 6 bases separated the two germline ends. Germline CDR1 is SGDLS and CDR2 is YYNGEE. CDR3 size: 14 residues. The CDR3 loop is CASSVGGTNYGYTF. The CDR3, as DNA: TGTGCCAGCAGCGTAGGGGGAACTAACTATGGCTACACCTTC. The entire variable domain, with the rest obtained from reference TRBV9 and TRBJ1-2, is as follows: DSGVTQTPKHLITATGQRVTLRCSPRSGDLSVYWYQQSLDQGLQFLIQYYNGEERAKGNILERFSAQQFPDLHSELNLSSLELGDSALYFCASSVGGTNYGYTFGSGTRLTVV.

The chain uses TRBV9 and TRBJ2-3, with D uncertain. V was clipped by 3 bases and J by 4 bases, with 6 bases between them. The CDR3 is 12 amino acids. Per germline, CDR1 SGDLS and CDR2 YYNGEE. CDR3 DNA: TGTGCCAGCAGCGCGTACCCAGATACGCAGTATTTT. This translates into CASSAYPDTQYF.